Listed below are T cell receptor beta chains from one sample, sequenced in a study of CD8 T cells in Susac syndrome. TCRdb reanalysed the immunoSEQ multiplex PCR reads using MiXCR and keeps one entry per CDR3 protein. The table lists around 190,000 distinct CDR3 sequences, 90% to 95% of them singletons, with approximately 0.098% in the top ten. Sequencing was done on a sample of CD4+ T cells from PBMCs. The receptors come from a human donor in good health. The CDR3 runs from the conserved cysteine through the conserved F or W. Clone size, where shown, is once, few, many, or a class for clones that have expanded.

TRBV12-3/TRBV12-4,TRBJ1-4,-,CASRPRDTYEKLFF
TRBV27,TRBJ1-1,-,CASADDGTEAFF
TRBV7-2,TRBJ2-1,-,CASSLATRRNNEQFF
TRBV30,TRBJ2-3,few,CAWSMVAGADTQYF
TRBV9,TRBJ2-3,-,CASSVAGVTDTQYF
TRBV9,TRBJ1-2,-,CASSVFGNYGYTF
TRBV7-2,TRBJ2-7,-,CASSLIGDRRYEQYF
TRBV29-1,TRBJ2-1,-,CSVATGRVNEQFF
TRBV28,TRBJ1-1,-,CASSWSASEAFF
TRBV29-1,TRBJ2-7,few,CSVDGARNEQYF
TRBV6-2/TRBV6-3,TRBJ2-4,once,CASSLIGQGVYF
TRBV23-1,TRBJ2-7,few,CASRGGLYEQYF
TRBV2,TRBJ1-1,-,CASSWDRRDDEAFF
TRBV20-1,TRBJ1-2,-,CSAHFGSDGYTF
TRBV20-1,TRBJ2-4,-,CSANRPAGKGDIQYF
TRBV5-1,TRBJ1-2,-,CASQPGDRGSYGYTF
TRBV6-2/TRBV6-3,TRBJ1-2,-,CASRAAGRLTIGYTF
TRBV20-1,TRBJ2-1,-,CSAGSGTSGGEQFF
TRBV7-9,TRBJ2-1,-,CASSPGNGGNTFYDEQFF
TRBV24-1,TRBJ1-5,-,CATSDLGQGKDQPQHF
TRBV20-1,TRBJ2-5,-,CSAQGRETQYF
TRBV23-1,TRBJ2-1,-,CASSQLPECQGRRYGPYNEQFF
TRBV7-8,TRBJ1-2,-,CASSSVPGQGAKGYTF
TRBV28,TRBJ2-1,-,CASSLPLGLAAHNEQFF
TRBV7-6,TRBJ1-5,-,CASSNRVGTNQPQHF
TRBV28,TRBJ1-6,-,CASSNYNSPLHF
TRBV5-1,TRBJ2-7,-,CASSLNTNGEQYF
TRBV14,TRBJ1-2,-,CASSQEQIRGGYTF
TRBV9,TRBJ2-2,-,CASSATVTGELFF
TRBV28,TRBJ2-7,-,CASSLQVTYEQYF
TRBV20-1,TRBJ2-2,-,CSAPYTGELFF
TRBV10-3,TRBJ2-2,-,CAISLGAGELFF
TRBV18,TRBJ2-1,-,CASSPKAPSPTLNEQFF
TRBV6-2/TRBV6-3,TRBJ2-4,-,CASGPLAGVNNIQYF
TRBV30,TRBJ1-3,once,CAWSVLAGKSGNTIYF
TRBV6-1,TRBJ2-7,-,CASSWGGLSYEQYF
TRBV20-1,TRBJ1-5,-,CSAKLGGGNQPQHF
TRBV12-3/TRBV12-4,TRBJ2-7,-,CASSKTKAVREQYF
TRBV5-6,TRBJ2-3,-,CASSRGQGNFLTRTDTQYF